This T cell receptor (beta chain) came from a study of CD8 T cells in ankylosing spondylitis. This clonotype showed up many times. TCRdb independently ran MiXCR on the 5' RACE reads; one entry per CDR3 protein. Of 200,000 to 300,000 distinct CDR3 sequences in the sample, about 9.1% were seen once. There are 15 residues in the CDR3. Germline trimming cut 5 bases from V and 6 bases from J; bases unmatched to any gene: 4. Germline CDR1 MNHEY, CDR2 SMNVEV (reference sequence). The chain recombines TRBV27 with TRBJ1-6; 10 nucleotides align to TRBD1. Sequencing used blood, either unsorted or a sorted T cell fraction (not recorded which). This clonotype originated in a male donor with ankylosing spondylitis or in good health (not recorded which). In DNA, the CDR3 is TGTGCCAGCAGTCCCGACAGGGGGCCTAATTCACCCCTCCACTTT. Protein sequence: CASSPDRGPNSPLHF.